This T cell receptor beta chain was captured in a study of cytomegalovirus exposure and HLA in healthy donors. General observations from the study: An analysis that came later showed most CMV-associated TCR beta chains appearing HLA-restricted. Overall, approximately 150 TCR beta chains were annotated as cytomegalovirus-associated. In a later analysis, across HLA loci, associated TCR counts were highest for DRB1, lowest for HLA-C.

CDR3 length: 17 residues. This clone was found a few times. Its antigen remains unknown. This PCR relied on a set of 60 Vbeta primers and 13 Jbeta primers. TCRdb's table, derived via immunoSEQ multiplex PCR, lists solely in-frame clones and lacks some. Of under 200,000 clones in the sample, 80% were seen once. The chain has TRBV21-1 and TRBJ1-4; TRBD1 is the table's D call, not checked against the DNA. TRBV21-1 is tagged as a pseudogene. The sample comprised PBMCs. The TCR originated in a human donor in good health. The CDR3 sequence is CASSKLPGQGAGEKLFF. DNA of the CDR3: TGTGCCAGCAGCAAATTGCCGGGACAGGGGGCGGGTGAAAAACTGTTTTTT.